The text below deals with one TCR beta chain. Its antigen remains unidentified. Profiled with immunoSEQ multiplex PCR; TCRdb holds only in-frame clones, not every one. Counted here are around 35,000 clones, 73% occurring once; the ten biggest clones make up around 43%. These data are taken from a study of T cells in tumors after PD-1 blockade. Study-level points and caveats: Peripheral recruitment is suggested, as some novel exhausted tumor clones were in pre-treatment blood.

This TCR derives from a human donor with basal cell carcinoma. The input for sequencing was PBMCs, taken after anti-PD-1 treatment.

The CDR3 here is CASSRNGEKLFF. The DNA for the CDR3 is TGTGCCAGCAGTAGAAACGGGGAAAAACTGTTTTTT. The J gene is TRBJ1-4, the V gene TRBV6-6; D remains unclear. The V gene's germline CDR1 is MNHNY and CDR2 SVGAGI (reference sequence). Deletions cut 5 bases from V and 8 bases from J, with 9 bases between. The CDR3 runs to 12 residues.